This T cell receptor (beta chain) derives from a study of blood T cell repertoires in COVID-19. The wider study: Some COVID-19 samples were acute and others convalescent; all came from the United States, Italy and Spain. T cells, B-cell-depleted T cells, or PBMCs supplied cDNA or gDNA.

CDR1 SGDLS and CDR2 YYNGEE come from the germline V gene. The CDR3 sequence is 15 residues long. Trimming took 0 bases from V and 0 from J, leaving 7 bases between them. Per the original methods: Amplification from reference gene primers served as the basis for estimated nucleated cell counts. The assay was immunoSEQ multiplex PCR, and TCRdb's table has in-frame clones only and misses some. V and J calls plus clone size are reproduced from that table; the DNA served to infer D and trimming. The sample lists about 110,000 clones; approximately 88% were seen once. For this clone: The sample holds other DNA sequences that translate to the same CDR3.

The clonotype was recovered from a human donor in a cohort sampled during active COVID-19. The chain recombines TRBV9 with TRBJ1-3, with D unclear. The specimen was peripheral blood. The CDR3 loop reads CASSVDTASGNTIYF. The CDR3 coding sequence is TGTGCCAGCAGCGTAGATACAGCCTCTGGAAACACCATATATTTT.